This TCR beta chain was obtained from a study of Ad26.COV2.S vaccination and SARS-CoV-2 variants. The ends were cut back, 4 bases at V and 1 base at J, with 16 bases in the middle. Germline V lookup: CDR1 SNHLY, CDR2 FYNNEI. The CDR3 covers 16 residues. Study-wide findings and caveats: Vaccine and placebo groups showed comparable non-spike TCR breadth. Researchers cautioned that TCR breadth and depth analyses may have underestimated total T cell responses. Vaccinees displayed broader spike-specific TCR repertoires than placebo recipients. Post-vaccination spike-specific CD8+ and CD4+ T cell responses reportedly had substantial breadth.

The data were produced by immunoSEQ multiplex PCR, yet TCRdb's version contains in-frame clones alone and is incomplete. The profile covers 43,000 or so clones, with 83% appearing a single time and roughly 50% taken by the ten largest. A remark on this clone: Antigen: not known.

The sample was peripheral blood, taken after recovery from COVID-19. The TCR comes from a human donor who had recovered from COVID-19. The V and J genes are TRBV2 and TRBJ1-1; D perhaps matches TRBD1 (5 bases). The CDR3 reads CASSALPGVGNTEAFF. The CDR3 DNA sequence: TGTGCCAGCAGTGCTTTGCCGGGGGTAGGGAACACTGAAGCTTTCTTT.